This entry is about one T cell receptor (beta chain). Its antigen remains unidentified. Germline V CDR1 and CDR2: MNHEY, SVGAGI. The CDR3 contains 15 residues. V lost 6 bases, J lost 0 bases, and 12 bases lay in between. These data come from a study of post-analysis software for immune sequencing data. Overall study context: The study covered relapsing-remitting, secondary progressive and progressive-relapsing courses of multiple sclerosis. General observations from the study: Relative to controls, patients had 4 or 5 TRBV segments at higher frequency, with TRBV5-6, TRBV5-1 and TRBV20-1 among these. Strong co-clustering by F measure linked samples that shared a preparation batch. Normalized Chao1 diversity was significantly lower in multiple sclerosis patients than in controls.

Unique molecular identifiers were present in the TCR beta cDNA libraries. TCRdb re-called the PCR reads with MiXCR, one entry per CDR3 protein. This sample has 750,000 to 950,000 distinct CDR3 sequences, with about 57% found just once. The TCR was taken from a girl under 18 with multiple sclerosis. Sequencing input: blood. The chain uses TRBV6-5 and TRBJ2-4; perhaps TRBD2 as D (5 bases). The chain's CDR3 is CASSRDVVAKNIQYF. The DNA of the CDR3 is TGTGCCAGCAGCCGGGATGTGGTAGCCAAAAACATTCAGTACTTC.